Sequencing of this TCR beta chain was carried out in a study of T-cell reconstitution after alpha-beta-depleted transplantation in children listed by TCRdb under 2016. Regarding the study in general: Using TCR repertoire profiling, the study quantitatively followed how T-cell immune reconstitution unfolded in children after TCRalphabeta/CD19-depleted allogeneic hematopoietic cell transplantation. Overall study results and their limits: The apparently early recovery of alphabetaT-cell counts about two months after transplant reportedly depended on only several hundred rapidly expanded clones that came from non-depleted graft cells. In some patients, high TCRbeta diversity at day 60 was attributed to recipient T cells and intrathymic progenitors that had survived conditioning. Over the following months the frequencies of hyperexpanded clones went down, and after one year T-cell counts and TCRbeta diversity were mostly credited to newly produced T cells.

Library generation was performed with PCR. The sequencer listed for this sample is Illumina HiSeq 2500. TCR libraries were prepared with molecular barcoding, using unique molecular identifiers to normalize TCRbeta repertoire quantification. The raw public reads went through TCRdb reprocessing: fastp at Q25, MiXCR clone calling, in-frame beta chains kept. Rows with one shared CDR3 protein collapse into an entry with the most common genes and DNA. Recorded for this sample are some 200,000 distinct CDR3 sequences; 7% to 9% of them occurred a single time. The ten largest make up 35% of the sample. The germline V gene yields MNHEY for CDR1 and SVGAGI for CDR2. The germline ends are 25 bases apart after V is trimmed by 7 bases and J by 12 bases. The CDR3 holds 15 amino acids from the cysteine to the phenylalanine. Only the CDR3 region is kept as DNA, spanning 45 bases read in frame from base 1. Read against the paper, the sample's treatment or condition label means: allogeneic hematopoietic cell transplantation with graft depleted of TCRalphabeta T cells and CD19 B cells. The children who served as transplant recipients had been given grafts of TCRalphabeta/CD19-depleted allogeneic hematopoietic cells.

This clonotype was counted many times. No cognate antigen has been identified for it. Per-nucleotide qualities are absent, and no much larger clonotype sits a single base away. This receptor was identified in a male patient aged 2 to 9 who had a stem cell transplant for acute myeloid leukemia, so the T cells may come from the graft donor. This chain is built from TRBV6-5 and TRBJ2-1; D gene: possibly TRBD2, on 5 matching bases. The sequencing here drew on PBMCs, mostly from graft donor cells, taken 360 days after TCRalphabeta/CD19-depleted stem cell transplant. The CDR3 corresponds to CASKSAVGEESSQFF. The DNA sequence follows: TGTGCCAGCAAAAGTGCGGTGGGAGAAGAGTCGTCGCAGTTCTTC.